The 9 T cell receptor beta chains below come from one sample, sequenced in a study of identical twins. TCRdb recomputed calls from the 5' RACE reads with MiXCR, one row per CDR3 protein. The table records some 1,700,000 distinct CDR3 sequences, less than 40% of them present only once. Sequenced input: cord blood. Receptors were obtained from a newborn girl in good health.

The sample holds a few counts of this clonotype. This rearrangement joins TRBV7-6 to TRBJ2-7; D is possibly TRBD2 (6 bases). V was clipped by 4 bases and J by 3 bases, with 13 bases between them. Per the germline V gene, CDR1 is SGHVS and CDR2 is FNYEAQ. The CDR3 is 14 residues long. The CDR3 sequence: CASSSRDLDYEQYF. DNA for the CDR3: TGTGCCAGCAGCTCCCGGGACTTGGACTACGAGCAGTACTTC.

A note on this clonotype: A junction end diverges from the germline sequence, so it may reflect a read error. V is TRBV20-1 and J is TRBJ2-1, with D unclear. This CDR3 has 11 residues. Germline values: CDR1 DFQATT, CDR2 SNEGSKA (reference sequence). The CDR3 nucleotides are TGCAGTTCTAGATGGTACAATGAGCAGTTCTTC. Translation gives CSSRWYNEQFF.

This clonotype has just a few counts. The chain is built from TRBV12-3 or TRBV12-4 and TRBJ1-6, with D tentatively TRBD1 (6 bases). The V gene lost 0 bases and the J gene lost 4 bases, with 13 bases spanning the gap. The CDR3 has 17 residues. The CDR3 nucleotides are TGTGCCAGCAGTTTAGCGCCCGGGACACCTTATAATTCACCCCTCCACTTT. This translates into CASSLAPGTPYNSPLHF.

The V gene is TRBV10-3, the J gene TRBJ2-1, with D perhaps matching TRBD1 (6 bases). The CDR3 consists of 14 residues. The V end lost 0 bases, the J end lost 7 bases, and 10 bases lay between the germline ends. Germline CDR1 reads ENHRY; CDR2 reads SYGVKD. CDR3 bases: TGTGCCATCAGTGAGTCTAACAGGGAGAATGAGCAGTTCTTC. Translation gives CAISESNRENEQFF.

The chain employs TRBV25-1 and TRBJ2-2; 7 bases line up with TRBD1. V gave up 5 bases and J gave up 5 bases; unmatched junction bases: 14. CDR1 is MGHDK, CDR2 SYGVNS, per germline. This CDR3 contains 17 residues. In DNA, the CDR3 is TGTGCCAGCAGTAAAGGGGGACAGATAAGGTGGACCGGGGAGCTGTTTTTT. This translates into CASSKGGQIRWTGELFF.

This clonotype has just a few counts. The gene calls are TRBV7-2 and TRBJ1-6, with 10 bases aligning to TRBD1. The V gene end was trimmed by 5 bases and the J gene end by 5 bases; junction bases not matched to a gene: 3. The CDR3 contains 15 residues. The germline CDR1 and CDR2 sequences are SGHTA and FQGNSA. CDR3 DNA: TGTGCCAGCAGCAGACAGGGGGCAAATAATTCACCCCTCCACTTT. It yields the protein CASSRQGANNSPLHF.

This clonotype was counted only a few times. This chain uses TRBV3-1 with TRBJ2-7, with no clear D. This CDR3 has 15 residues. Trimming took 1 base from V and 3 from J, leaving 13 bases between them. Germline-derived CDR1 and CDR2 are LGHDT and YNNKEL (reference sequence). The CDR3 region has the DNA TGTGCCAGCAGCCAAGGGAATGCAGATTACTACGAGCAGTACTTC. Translated, it gives CASSQGNADYYEQYF.

This clonotype was seen a handful of times. The chain has TRBV20-1 and TRBJ2-5; D is perhaps TRBD1 (6 bases). The CDR3 sequence is 13 residues long. V lost 6 bases and J lost 3, with 14 bases in between. Germline loops: CDR1 DFQATT, CDR2 SNEGSKA (reference sequence). CDR3 sequence (DNA): TGCAGTGCAACCGGGACACCAGAAGAGACCCAGTACTTC. This translates into CSATGTPEETQYF.

This chain uses TRBV10-3 with TRBJ2-7, with 7 bases that match TRBD1. V shed 3 bases, J shed 0 bases, and the junction held 5 bases outside the gene matches. Germline V gene lookup returns CDR1 ENHRY and CDR2 SYGVKD. This CDR3 has 15 amino acids. The CDR3 region has the DNA TGTGCCATCAGTGATTCCGGGACAGCCTCCTACGAGCAGTACTTC. It is translated as CAISDSGTASYEQYF.